This is a list of T cell receptor beta chains from one sample in a study of a mutant IDH1 vaccine in newly diagnosed glioma. These receptors' antigens are unknown. Profiling relied on immunoSEQ multiplex PCR, and the TCRdb table lists in-frame clones only, not all of them. This table has tens of thousands of clones, roughly 80% appearing once. Sequences were derived from PBMCs, sampled from a glioma patient whose treatment included an IDH1 peptide vaccine. The receptors derive from a man aged 50-60 years with glioma. The CDR3 runs from the conserved cysteine through the conserved F or W. Fields, in order: D gene, V gene, J gene, CDR3 length, clone size, CDR3 DNA, CDR3 protein. D genes are given only for firm matches. The size entry is marked missing in some rows and otherwise reads once, few, many or a size class.

TRBD1,TRBV28,TRBJ2-7,13,once,TGTGCCTGCTCAGGGACAGGGCCCTACGAGCAGTACTTC,CACSGTGPYEQYF
TRBD2,TRBV27,TRBJ2-7,15,.,TGTGCCAGCAGCTGGACTAGCGGGGACGTCTACGAGCAGTACTTC,CASSWTSGDVYEQYF
.,TRBV2,TRBJ1-5,15,.,TGTGCCAGCAGTGAAGAGGGTGGGAGGTATCAGCCCCAGCATTTT,CASSEEGGRYQPQHF
.,TRBV7-7,TRBJ2-2,16,.,TGTGCTAGCAGCTTGTCGACCGGTTACAACACCGGGGAGCTGTTTTTT,CASSLSTGYNTGELFF
.,TRBV19,TRBJ1-5,14,.,TGTGCCAGTAGTCCTGTGGGTGGGGGACAGCCCCAGCATTTT,CASSPVGGGQPQHF
.,TRBV15,TRBJ1-5,13,.,TGTGCCACCAGCAGAGCTAAGGATCAGCCCCAGCATTTT,CATSRAKDQPQHF
TRBD1,TRBV25-1,TRBJ1-2,13,few,TGTGCCAGCAGACAGACAGGGGGAGAGGGCTACACCTTC,CASRQTGGEGYTF
.,TRBV15,TRBJ1-5,15,.,TGTGCCACCAGCACCGATGGACGGGGAAATCAGCCCCAGCATTTT,CATSTDGRGNQPQHF
.,TRBV2,TRBJ1-5,14,few,TGTGCCAGCAGTGAAGACAGGGAGGGTCAGCCCCAGCATTTT,CASSEDREGQPQHF
.,TRBV7-9,TRBJ2-2,11,.,TGTGCCAGCAGGGAAATGGGGGAGCTGTTTTTT,CASREMGELFF
.,TRBV10-1,TRBJ1-2,16,.,TGCGCCAGCAGTGAGCCGACATTTTACACTAACTATGGCTACACCTTC,CASSEPTFYTNYGYTF
TRBD1,TRBV30,TRBJ1-1,17,.,TGTGCCTGGAGTGTATTGTGGGGGACAGGAATGAACACTGAAGCTTTCTTT,CAWSVLWGTGMNTEAFF
.,TRBV28,TRBJ2-7,13,.,TGTGCCAGCAGTTCCCCCACCCGGTGGGAGCAGTACTTC,CASSSPTRWEQYF
.,TRBV4-1,TRBJ1-2,13,few,TGCGCCAGCAGCCAAGATCGAAGGGATGGCTACACCTTC,CASSQDRRDGYTF
.,TRBV27,TRBJ2-1,14,.,TGTGCCAGCAGTTTTAGTGAAGGAAGGAATGAGCAGTTCTTC,CASSFSEGRNEQFF
.,TRBV1,TRBJ2-1,17,once,TGCACCAGCAGCCAAGATCGTCTAGCGGAGCGGAGCAATGAGCAGTTCTTC,CTSSQDRLAERSNEQFF